This T cell receptor beta chain was sequenced during a study of T cells in Graves' hyperthyroidism and ophthalmopathy. The TCR beta CDR3 regions underwent amplification using RNA transcripts as the source. The study used the HTBI primer set for a first-round RT-PCR of the TCR CDR3. TCRdb re-called the multiplex PCR reads with MiXCR, one entry per CDR3 protein. The table shows about 480,000 distinct CDR3 sequences, with 13% to 15% occurring only once. The CDR3 covers 13 residues. V dropped 3 bases and J dropped 8 bases, with 13 bases sitting between them. Germline loops: CDR1 MGHDK, CDR2 SYGVNS. The receptor comes from a woman between 18 and 30 years old with Graves' hyperthyroidism. The source material was blood. The chain employs TRBV25-1 and TRBJ1-2, with D tentatively TRBD1 (6 bases). CDR3 sequence (DNA): TGTGCCAGCAGTGAGGCAGGGGTACAGGGCTACACCTTC. Amino acids: CASSEAGVQGYTF.